This T cell receptor beta chain was found in a study of shared clonotypes between healthy human individuals. The study, taken as a whole, reports: The four-donor shared clonotypes exceeded non-shared clonotypes in generation probability, with non-shared ones scoring lower.

Those who donated were healthy HIV-negative adults, with no recent acute infections or vaccinations reported. Naive CD45RA+ and memory CD45RA-negative subsets were split from CD4+ cells. This CDR3 region has 14 residues. Trimming took 6 bases from V and 3 from J, leaving 15 bases between them. CDR1 MNHEY and CDR2 SVGAGI come from the germline V gene. As for this clone: Its antigen is not known.

The table came from immunoSEQ multiplex PCR; TCRdb's copy has only in-frame clones and leaves some out. Of about 610,000 clones in the sample, around 97% were seen once. The TCR originated in a woman aged 25 to 39 in good health. The J gene is TRBJ2-7, the V gene TRBV6-5; possibly TRBD1 for D (6 bases). The sample taken for sequencing was naive CD4+ T cells sorted from blood. Regarding subset: CD45RA+ positively selected. The CDR3 region has the DNA TGTGCCAGCAGACGAAACAGGGACGGCTACGAGCAGTACTTC. Protein product: CASRRNRDGYEQYF.